This T cell receptor beta chain was obtained from a study of blood T cells in healthy people across ages. The study, taken as a whole, reports: Per million T cells, the diversity of TCR beta decreased roughly linearly as age advanced.

The authors ran a second PCR of 7 to 11 cycles using a sample-barcoded 5' primer and a J-beta primer mix. TCRdb re-called the 5' RACE reads with MiXCR, one entry per CDR3 protein. The sample consists of 1.5 million to 2 million distinct CDR3 sequences, less than 50% of them appearing once. The table lists this clonotype with a few counts. As yet, its antigen is unknown. Germline values: CDR1 MNHEY, CDR2 SMNVEV (reference sequence). CDR3 length: 14 amino acids. V was clipped by 6 bases and J by 2 bases; unmatched bases: 6. The clonotype was recovered from a woman in her thirties or forties in good health. Sequencing was performed on blood. The V call is TRBV27, the J call TRBJ1-1; 7 bases are shared with TRBD1. CDR3: CASRVGQLNTEAFF. CDR3 coding DNA: TGTGCCAGCAGGGTGGGACAGCTTAACACTGAAGCTTTCTTT.